What follows describes a single T cell receptor beta chain. Its antigen is as yet unknown. The data are from a study of T-cell memory formation after mild COVID-19. Study-wide points: Among contracting clones, CD4+ were mainly CM/EM and CD8+ enriched in EMRA.

With 3 bases removed from V and 0 bases from J, the gap between germline ends came to 14 bases. Germline lookup yields CDR1 MNHEY and CDR2 SMNVEV (reference sequence). The CDR3 extends over 16 amino acids. MiXCR, applied by TCRdb to the 5' RACE reads, yields one record per CDR3 protein. Of about 240,000 distinct CDR3 sequences listed, 8% to 9.5% were seen once; the top ten hold 22%. This TCR derives from a man aged 18 to 35 who had mild COVID-19 (a few samples of this study predate the infection). Cell type and time point are not known. The chain carries TRBV27 and TRBJ1-1, with D uncertain. Sequencing used PBMCs or a T cell subset sorted from them (not recorded which). In DNA, the CDR3 is TGTGCCAGCAGTTTCGATGGAGGGATCATGAACACTGAAGCTTTCTTT. Protein sequence: CASSFDGGIMNTEAFF.